This T cell receptor beta chain appears in the sequencing data of a study of T cell responses to AZD1222 COVID-19 vaccine. Notes on this clone: Its antigen is not known.

Overall study findings and caveats: Donors were largely white British and mainly female; clonal diversity was possibly underestimated. Once two AZD1222 doses were given, Spike-specific TCR breadth and depth went up. Vaccine-associated CD4 TCRs ranged over spike, dominating at 160-218 and 743-854. The reported proportion of spike-specific TCRs targeting unmutated variant regions was nearly half.

The CDR3 is made up of 15 amino acids. Deletions cut 8 bases from V and 1 base from J, with 14 bases between. The germline V gene has CDR1 LNHDA and CDR2 SQIVND (reference sequence). Sequenced by immunoSEQ multiplex PCR; TCRdb stores in-frame clones only, minus some. The sample consists of 150,000 to 200,000 clones, about 92% of them appearing once. This clonotype was sampled from an adult who received the AZD1222 COVID-19 vaccine. The chain employs TRBV19 and TRBJ2-2; TRBD2 might be the D (6 bases). This sample comprised peripheral blood, obtained 28 days after the second AZD1222 dose. The CDR3 nucleotides read TGTGCCAGTGGCTGGGGGACTCAGAACACCGGGGAGCTGTTTTTT. Translation gives CASGWGTQNTGELFF. Drawing the rest from reference TRBV19 and TRBJ2-2, the complete variable domain is DGGITQSPKYLFRKEGQNVTLSCEQNLNHDAMYWYRQDPGQGLRLIYYSQIVNDFQKGDIAEGYSVSREKKESFPLTVTSAQKNPTAFYLCASGWGTQNTGELFFGEGSRLTVL.